The 28 T cell receptor beta chains presented below share a single source sample, sequenced in a study of T cell clonality in common variable immunodeficiency. Some clones are missing from TCRdb's copy, which holds only in-frame ones; the method was immunoSEQ multiplex PCR. This set yields around 30,000 clones and no singletons; the top ten hold 3.5% to 4.5%. Specimen: peripheral blood mononuclear cells. These receptors all come from a person aged 18-70 years in good health.

Many counts were recorded for this clone. The CDR3 is CASSPGQGDYNEQFF. The CDR3 DNA, read in part, is TGTGCCAGCTCACCGGGACAGGGGGACTACAATGAG. The gene calls are TRBV18 and TRBJ2-1; TRBD1 agrees at 11 bases. The read finishes 3 residues shy of the CDR3 end, and the germline J gene is used to complete it. CDR1 and CDR2 from the germline V gene are KGHSH and LQKENI. V gave up 3 bases and J gave up 3 bases; unmatched junction bases: 1. The CDR3 covers 15 residues.

This clone occurred many times. The read finishes 3 residues shy of the CDR3 end, and the germline J gene is used to complete it. The V gene is TRBV6-2 or TRBV6-3, the J gene TRBJ1-1; no firm D call. Germline CDR1 and CDR2: MNHEY and SVGEGT. CDR3 length: 14 residues. Deletions cut 8 bases from V and 2 bases from J, with 15 bases between. The CDR3 spells CASLDGTANTEAFF. Partial CDR3 DNA: TGTGCCAGCCTTGATGGTACAGCAAACACTGAA.

In regard to this clone: A much more abundant neighbour one base away suggests this may be a read error. The read falls 3 residues short of the CDR3 end, and the missing part is taken from the germline J gene. The chain carries TRBV5-1 and TRBJ2-5; D might be TRBD1 (6 bases). Germline CDR1 and CDR2: SGHRS and YFSETQ. This CDR3 spans 16 amino acids. The chain's CDR3 is CASSSQRTASTDTQYF. CDR3 bases read: TGCGCCAGCAGCTCTCAACGGACAGCTAGCACAGATACC.

In its sample, this clone was seen many times. Sequencing ends 3 residues short of the CDR3 end; the germline J gene provides the rest. This chain links TRBV5-1 with TRBJ2-5; D perhaps matches TRBD1 (7 bases). V was shortened by 4 bases and J by 2 bases, with 15 bases between the two germline ends. Germline V gives CDR1 SGHRS, CDR2 YFSETQ. The CDR3 extends over 15 amino acids. CDR3 bases read: TGCGCCAGCAGCGCGGGGACAGCAAAACAAGAGACC. It encodes CASSAGTAKQET. The entire CDR3 protein reads CASSAGTAKQETQYF. Using reference TRBV5-1 and TRBJ2-5 for the parts outside the CDR3, the full variable domain is KAGVTQTPRYLIKTRGQQVTLSCSPISGHRSVSWYQQTPGQGLQFLFEYFSETQRNKGNFPGRFSGRQFSNSRSEMNVSTLELGDSALYLCASSAGTAKQETQYFGPGTRLLVL.

A remark on this clone: The DNA ends 3 residues before the CDR3 does, and the rest of the CDR3 is filled in from the germline J gene. The chain uses TRBV29-1 and TRBJ1-2; a weak D match, TRBD1 (5 bases). This CDR3 has 12 amino acids. Germline V gene data show CDR1 as SQVTM and CDR2 as ANQGSEA. V was pared by 2 bases and J by 6 bases, with 10 bases between. CDR3 protein: CSVEWEGNGYTF. The covered CDR3 bases are TGCAGCGTTGAATGGGAGGGGAATGGC.

This clone was observed at least ten times. The CDR3 is cut off 3 residues early in the read; its end comes from the germline J gene. V is TRBV7-9 and J is TRBJ2-5; D perhaps matches TRBD1 (6 bases). Germline V lookup: CDR1 SEHNR, CDR2 FQNEAQ (reference sequence). V shed 5 bases and J shed 2 bases, with 12 bases lying between them. The CDR3 is 14 amino acids. CDR3 in amino acids: CASSDGQRQETQYF. The sequenced part of the CDR3 DNA is TGTGCCAGCAGCGATGGACAGAGACAAGAGACC.

This clone was observed many times. The CDR3 end is not reached by the read, which stops 3 residues before it; the germline J gene fills it in. The V gene is TRBV12-3 or TRBV12-4, the J gene TRBJ2-5, with D perhaps matching TRBD2 (6 bases). CDR3 length: 13 residues. The germline V and J ends were trimmed by 6 bases and 0 bases, with 8 bases remaining between them. This CDR3 is CASSWTNQETQYF. Incomplete CDR3 DNA: TGTGCCAGCAGCTGGACTAACCAAGAGACC.

This clone was found many times. From the germline J gene comes the end of the CDR3, since the read stops 3 residues before it. The chain is built from TRBV7-2 and TRBJ1-2; 7 bases match TRBD1. The germline V gene has CDR1 SGHTA and CDR2 FQGNSA. This CDR3 contains 14 residues. The J segment lost 6 bases and the V segment lost 2 bases, leaving 6 bases of the junction unmatched. The covered CDR3 bases are TGTGCCAGCAGCTTAAGTACAGGGGTGGATGGC. It codes for CASSLSTGVDG. In full, the CDR3 is CASSLSTGVDGYTF.

Concerning this clone itself: One base away lies a much larger clone, so this may be a sequencing read error. The CDR3 extends 3 residues past the end of the read, so its final part is completed from the germline J gene. The same CDR3 also results from other DNA sequences found in this sample. V is TRBV27 and J is TRBJ2-7; 11 bases are shared with TRBD2. This CDR3 region has 14 residues. The ends lost 4 bases at V and 3 bases at J; junction bases unmatched: 2. Germline loops: CDR1 MNHEY, CDR2 SMNVEV (reference sequence). The covered CDR3 bases are TGTGCCAGCAGTTCCGGGACTAGCGGCTACGAG. It yields the protein CASSSGTSGYE. In full, the CDR3 reads CASSSGTSGYEQYF.

At least ten counts were recorded for this clone. The read ends 3 residues early relative to the CDR3; the germline J gene fills the gap. The chain combines TRBV7-9 with TRBJ1-2; tentatively, D is TRBD1 (5 bases). The germline V gene has CDR1 SEHNR and CDR2 FQNEAQ (reference sequence). The CDR3 covers 13 residues. The V end lost 6 bases, the J end lost 0 bases, and 8 bases lay between the germline ends. The sequenced CDR3 bases are TGTGCCAGCAGGGACAATGCTAACTATGGC. It encodes CASRDNANYG. The CDR3 in its entirety is CASRDNANYGYTF.

The table lists this clone with many counts. The CDR3 end lies 3 residues beyond the end of the read and is filled in from the germline J gene. This chain links TRBV9 with TRBJ1-1; D perhaps matches TRBD1 (5 bases). The V end lost 0 bases, the J end lost 6 bases, and 12 bases lay between the germline ends. CDR3 length equals 14 residues. Germline-derived CDR1 and CDR2 are SGDLS and YYNGEE. This CDR3 is CASSVGRRGAEAFF. The sequenced part of the CDR3 DNA is TGTGCCAGCAGCGTAGGACGCCGAGGGGCTGAA. Supplemented by reference TRBV9 and TRBJ1-1, the full variable domain reads DSGVTQTPKHLITATGQRVTLRCSPRSGDLSVYWYQQSLDQGLQFLIQYYNGEERAKGNILERFSAQQFPDLHSELNLSSLELGDSALYFCASSVGRRGAEAFFGQGTRLTVV.

Ten or more counts support this clone. The DNA ends 3 residues before the CDR3 does, and the rest of the CDR3 is filled in from the germline J gene. The V call is TRBV7-9, the J call TRBJ2-3; the D is unclear. CDR1 SEHNR and CDR2 FQNEAQ come from the germline V gene (reference sequence). This CDR3 has 14 residues. V gave up 5 bases and J gave up 0 bases, with 9 bases separating them. CDR3 region: CASSPERSTDTQYF. The CDR3 bases that were read are TGTGCCAGCAGCCCAGAAAGGAGCACAGATACG.

This clone has at least ten counts. The read terminates 3 residues ahead of where the CDR3 ends, so the germline J gene completes it. The V and J genes are TRBV30 and TRBJ2-7; 10 bases are shared with TRBD2. With 7 bases clipped from V and 1 base from J, the junction kept 1 base outside the gene matches. Per germline, CDR1 GTSNPN and CDR2 SVGIG (reference sequence). The CDR3 is 12 amino acids. CDR3 bases read: TGTGCCTTTAGCGGGGGGTCCTACGAG. This translates into CAFSGGSYE. The entire CDR3 protein is CAFSGGSYEQYF.

This clone was seen at least ten times. With the read ending 3 residues before the CDR3 end, the germline J gene is used to fill in that end. The chain links TRBV20-1 to TRBJ2-1; D is uncertain. CDR3 size: 15 residues. Deletions cut 0 bases from V and 0 bases from J, with 9 bases between. CDR1 and CDR2 (germline): DFQATT, SNEGSKA (reference sequence). The CDR3 loop reads CSARDRRFSYNEQFF. Incomplete CDR3 DNA: TGCAGTGCTAGAGACCGCCGGTTCTCCTACAATGAG.

With respect to this clone: The CDR3 end is not reached by the read, which stops 3 residues before it; the germline J gene fills it in. The chain joins TRBV6-2 or TRBV6-3 to TRBJ1-2; D remains ambiguous. This CDR3 region has 15 residues. Germline-derived CDR1 and CDR2 are MNHEY and SVGEGT. The CDR3 loop is CASSYSGLATYDYTF. The CDR3 DNA, read in part, is TGTGCCAGCAGTTACTCCGGACTAGCGACCTACGAC.

In its sample, this clone was seen many times. The read terminates 3 residues before the CDR3 end, so the remaining end is supplied by the germline J gene. The rearrangement joins TRBV4-2 to TRBJ2-3; the match to TRBD2 covers 8 bases. CDR1 is LGHNA and CDR2 is YNFKEQ in the germline V gene. The CDR3 consists of 17 residues. V lost 4 bases and J lost 3; bases outside the gene matches: 12. The covered CDR3 bases are TGTGCCAGCAGCCCATTCCTCGGGGGGGCCTGGACAGATACG. Protein: CASSPFLGGAWTDT. From start to end, the CDR3 is CASSPFLGGAWTDTQYF.

This clone was recorded at least ten times. The read falls 3 residues short of the CDR3 end, and the missing part is taken from the germline J gene. V gene TRBV20-1 combines with J gene TRBJ2-3; a possible D gene is TRBD2 (5 bases). The CDR3 is made up of 16 amino acids. CDR1 DFQATT and CDR2 SNEGSKA come from the germline V gene (reference sequence). The V and J ends lost 5 bases and 1 base respectively, with 19 bases between them. Incomplete CDR3 DNA: TGCAGTGCTCCGGACCTAGCCGGAGAGGGCACAGATACG. It translates to CSAPDLAGEGTDT. The whole CDR3 region reads CSAPDLAGEGTDTQYF.

This clone was detected many times. The read halts 3 residues ahead of the CDR3 end, with the missing end drawn from the germline J gene. This chain uses TRBV20-1 with TRBJ2-1; 16 positions match TRBD2. This CDR3 has 17 amino acids. The junction had 8 bases not matched to a gene; V was cut back by 0 bases and J by 9 bases. CDR1 DFQATT and CDR2 SNEGSKA come from the germline V gene (reference sequence). The CDR3 DNA, read in part, is TGCAGTGCTAGAGATCTCGGGACTAGCGGGGGGGCTGGTGAG. Translated, it gives CSARDLGTSGGAGE. The entire CDR3 protein is CSARDLGTSGGAGEQFF.

This clone was seen repeatedly, ten times or more. With the read ending 3 residues before the CDR3 end, the germline J gene is used to fill in that end. The chain uses TRBV6-1 and TRBJ2-7; D may be TRBD1 (6 bases). The ends were cut back, 1 base at V and 3 bases at J, with 13 bases in the middle. CDR3 length equals 15 residues. CDR1 and CDR2 from the germline V gene are MNHNS and SASEGT. CDR3 DNA, as far as it was read: TGTGCCAGCAGTGAAGGGTCCAGGGGTGGCTACGAG. Protein sequence: CASSEGSRGGYE. The whole CDR3 is CASSEGSRGGYEQYF.

In this sample, this clone turned up many times. The sequence runs out 3 residues before the end of the CDR3; the remainder is reconstructed from the germline J gene. This rearrangement joins TRBV5-1 to TRBJ1-2; 7 bases are shared with TRBD1. There are 14 residues in the CDR3. V shed 4 bases and J 2 bases; nucleotides not matched to a gene: 5. The germline gives CDR1 SGHRS, CDR2 YFSETQ. The CDR3 reads CASSSKQGNYGYTF. Incomplete CDR3 DNA: TGCGCCAGCAGCAGTAAACAGGGGAACTATGGC.

This clone was observed many times. The read ends 3 residues shy of where the CDR3 ends; the end is completed using the germline J gene. This rearrangement joins TRBV20-1 to TRBJ2-3; TRBD1 is a possible D gene (5 bases). Germline assignment: CDR1 DFQATT and CDR2 SNEGSKA (reference sequence). V was trimmed by 6 bases and J by 1 base, leaving 17 bases between them. The CDR3 is 15 residues long. CDR3 bases read: TGCAGTGCGGTTCCTTTGACAGTCCGCACAGATACG. Encoded protein: CSAVPLTVRTDT. Given in full, the CDR3 is CSAVPLTVRTDTQYF.

This clone was counted many times. The read stops 3 residues short of the end of the CDR3; the missing end is completed from the germline J gene. V is TRBV29-1 and J is TRBJ2-7; TRBD1 might be the D (5 bases). The V gene lost 0 bases and the J gene lost 6 bases, with 9 bases spanning the gap. Germline assignment: CDR1 SQVTM and CDR2 ANQGSEA. The CDR3 extends over 12 amino acids. The CDR3 loop is CSVEERGSEQYF. The CDR3 DNA, read in part, is TGCAGCGTTGAAGAAAGGGGTAGCGAG.

This clone was seen many times. From the germline J gene comes the end of the CDR3, since the read stops 3 residues before it. The chain joins TRBV19 to TRBJ1-1; 7 nucleotides agree with TRBD1. The junction had 5 bases not matched to a gene; V was cut back by 2 bases and J by 5 bases. This CDR3 is 14 amino acids long. The germline gives CDR1 LNHDA, CDR2 SQIVND (reference sequence). The sequenced CDR3 bases are TGTGCCAGTAGTATACAGGGCAGGGGGACTGAA. Translated: CASSIQGRGTE. The whole CDR3 region reads CASSIQGRGTEAFF.

This clone was picked up many times. The read comes to an end 3 residues before the CDR3 does, leaving the germline J gene to fill in the end. The V and J genes are TRBV20-1 and TRBJ1-1; a possible D gene is TRBD1 (5 bases). V shed 0 bases and J shed 1 base, with 9 bases lying between them. From germline, CDR1 is DFQATT and CDR2 SNEGSKA (reference sequence). CDR3 length: 14 residues. CDR3 DNA, as far as it was read: TGCAGTGCTAGAGATTTCCAGGGGAACACTGAA. Encoded protein: CSARDFQGNTE. The whole CDR3 reads CSARDFQGNTEAFF.

This clone was picked up many times. The read halts 3 residues ahead of the CDR3 end, with the missing end drawn from the germline J gene. Other DNA sequences in the sample encode the same CDR3. The chain combines TRBV20-1 with TRBJ1-2; unclear D gene. V dropped 2 bases and J dropped 3 bases, with 7 bases sitting between them. This CDR3 has 12 amino acids. CDR1 and CDR2 from the germline V gene are DFQATT and SNEGSKA (reference sequence). This chain's CDR3 is CSARNTDYGYTF. CDR3 bases read: TGCAGTGCTAGAAACACAGACTATGGC.

Many counts were recorded for this clone. The CDR3 goes on 3 residues after the read ends, and that part is filled in from the germline J gene. The rearrangement uses TRBV30 and TRBJ1-2, with 10 bases matching TRBD1. The length of the CDR3 is 14 residues. V lost 3 bases, J lost 7 bases, and 8 bases stayed unmatched. CDR1 is GTSNPN, CDR2 SVGIG, per germline (reference sequence). The CDR3 loop is CAWRGGQGPIGYTF. The DNA read from the CDR3 is TGTGCCTGGAGGGGGGGACAGGGGCCAATTGGC. Combining the CDR3 with reference TRBV30 and TRBJ1-2 gives the whole variable domain SQTIHQWPATLVQPVGSPLSLECTVEGTSNPNLYWYRQAAGRGLQLLFYSVGIGQISSEVPQNLSASRPQDRQFILSSKKLLLSDSGFYLCAWRGGQGPIGYTFGSGTRLTVV.

This clone was counted ten times or more. A junction boundary mismatches the germline segment, possibly from a read error. Coverage ceases 3 residues before the CDR3 finishes, and the germline J gene fills in the end. The V and J genes are TRBV4-2 and TRBJ1-6; the D gene is possibly TRBD1 (6 bases). The CDR3 runs 16 residues. From germline, CDR1 is LGHNA and CDR2 YNFKEQ. Partial CDR3 DNA: TGCGCCAGCAGCCAAGGGACTGGGGGCACAAATTCACCC. Amino acid sequence: CASSQGTGGTNSP. The complete CDR3 protein is CASSQGTGGTNSPLHF.

In its sample, this clone was seen many times. Read data end 3 residues before the CDR3 end; the end is taken from the germline J gene. The chain has TRBV5-1 and TRBJ2-7, with 7 bases lining up with TRBD1. CDR3 size: 14 residues. CDR1 and CDR2 (germline): SGHRS, YFSETQ. Trimming cost V 4 bases and J 3 bases; bases outside gene matches: 7. The sequenced CDR3 bases are TGCGCCAGCAGCCCGTTACAGGGGAACTACGAG. Protein sequence: CASSPLQGNYE. From start to end, the CDR3 is CASSPLQGNYEQYF.